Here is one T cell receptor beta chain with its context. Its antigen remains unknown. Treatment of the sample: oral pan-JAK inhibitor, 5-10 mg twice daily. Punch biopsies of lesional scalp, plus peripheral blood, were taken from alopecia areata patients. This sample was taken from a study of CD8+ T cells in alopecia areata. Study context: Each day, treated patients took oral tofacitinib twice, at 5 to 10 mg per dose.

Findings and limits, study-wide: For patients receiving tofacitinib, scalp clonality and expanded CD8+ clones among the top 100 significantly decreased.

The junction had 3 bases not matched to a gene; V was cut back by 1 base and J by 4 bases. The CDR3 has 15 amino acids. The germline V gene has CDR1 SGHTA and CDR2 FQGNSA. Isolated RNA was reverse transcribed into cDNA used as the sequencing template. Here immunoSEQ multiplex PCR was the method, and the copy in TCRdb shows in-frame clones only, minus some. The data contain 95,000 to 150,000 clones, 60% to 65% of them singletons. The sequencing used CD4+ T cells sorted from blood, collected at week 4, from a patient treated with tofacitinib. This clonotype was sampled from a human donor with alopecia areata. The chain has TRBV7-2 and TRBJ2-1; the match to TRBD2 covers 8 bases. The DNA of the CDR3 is TGTGCCAGCAGCTTAGAGAGCGGGAGTTACAATGAGCAGTTCTTC. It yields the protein CASSLESGSYNEQFF.